The clone carrying this T cell receptor (beta chain) was picked up a small number of times. The data originate from a study of T cells in Graves' hyperthyroidism and ophthalmopathy. V gave up 3 bases and J gave up 4 bases; unmatched junction bases: 7. Germline V gives CDR1 SGHTA, CDR2 FQGNSA. The CDR3 runs to 15 residues. Amplified regions were TCR beta CDR3 sequences from RNA transcripts. Initially, a first-round RT-PCR of the TCR CDR3 employed the HTBI primer set. TCRdb re-called the multiplex PCR reads through MiXCR, storing one row per CDR3 protein. This table holds 600,000 to 650,000 distinct CDR3 sequences, about a sixth found once.

The sample comprised blood. V and J are TRBV7-2 and TRBJ2-7; 9 nucleotides agree with TRBD2. The receptor comes from a woman aged 30 to 39 with Graves' hyperthyroidism. This CDR3 is CASSLEGGRGYEQYF. The CDR3 DNA follows: TGTGCCAGCAGCTTGGAGGGCGGGAGGGGTTACGAGCAGTACTTC.